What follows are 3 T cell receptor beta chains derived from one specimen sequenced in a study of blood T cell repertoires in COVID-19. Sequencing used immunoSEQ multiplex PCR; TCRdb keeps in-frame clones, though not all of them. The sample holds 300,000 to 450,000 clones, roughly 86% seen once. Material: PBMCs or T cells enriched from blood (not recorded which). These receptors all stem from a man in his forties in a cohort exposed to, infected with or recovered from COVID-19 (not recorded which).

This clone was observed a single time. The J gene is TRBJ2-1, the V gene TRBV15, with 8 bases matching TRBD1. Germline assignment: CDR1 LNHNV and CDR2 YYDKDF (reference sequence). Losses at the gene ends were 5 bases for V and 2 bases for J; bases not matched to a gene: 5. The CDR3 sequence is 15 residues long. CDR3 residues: CATSVDRGPYNEQFF. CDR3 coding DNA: TGTGCCACCAGCGTTGACAGGGGTCCCTACAATGAGCAGTTCTTC.

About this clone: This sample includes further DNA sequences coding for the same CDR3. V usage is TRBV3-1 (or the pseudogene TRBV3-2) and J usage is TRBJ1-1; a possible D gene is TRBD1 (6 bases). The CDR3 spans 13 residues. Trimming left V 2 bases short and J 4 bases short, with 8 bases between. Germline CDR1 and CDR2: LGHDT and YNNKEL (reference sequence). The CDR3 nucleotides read TGTGCCAGCAGCCAAACAGGGAGCACTGAAGCTTTCTTT. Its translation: CASSQTGSTEAFF.

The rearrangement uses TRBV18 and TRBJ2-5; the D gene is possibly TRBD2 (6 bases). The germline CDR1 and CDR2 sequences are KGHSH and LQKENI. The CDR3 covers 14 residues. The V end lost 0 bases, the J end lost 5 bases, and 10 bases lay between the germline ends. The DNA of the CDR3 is TGTGCCAGCTCACCACCGGGACTCCCTGAGACCCAGTACTTC. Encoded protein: CASSPPGLPETQYF.